Sequencing of this TCR beta chain was carried out in a study of blood T cell repertoires in COVID-19. In the study overall: PBMCs, B-cell-depleted T cells, or T cells were the source of the cDNA or gDNA that made up the material.

Seattle's cohort entered during active infection and was followed longitudinally. In the source study's methods: Scientists estimated how many nucleated cells there were by amplifying reference gene primers. Here immunoSEQ multiplex PCR was the method, and the copy in TCRdb shows in-frame clones only, minus some. V and J calls and clone size are given by that table; D and trimming were obtained from the DNA. Of 100,000 to 150,000 clones listed, around 89% are singletons. The sample consisted of peripheral blood. This clonotype was sampled from a man aged 55 to 70 with COVID-19, enrolled during active disease.

The CDR3 protein is CASSLTGGEGEAFF. The CDR3 bases are TGTGCCAGCAGCTTGACAGGGGGCGAAGGTGAAGCTTTCTTT. The chain couples TRBV7-3 to TRBJ1-1, with 10 bases that match TRBD1. CDR1 is SGHTA and CDR2 is FQGTGA in the germline V gene. This CDR3 has 14 residues. V gave up 3 bases and J gave up 7 bases; unmatched junction bases: 5.